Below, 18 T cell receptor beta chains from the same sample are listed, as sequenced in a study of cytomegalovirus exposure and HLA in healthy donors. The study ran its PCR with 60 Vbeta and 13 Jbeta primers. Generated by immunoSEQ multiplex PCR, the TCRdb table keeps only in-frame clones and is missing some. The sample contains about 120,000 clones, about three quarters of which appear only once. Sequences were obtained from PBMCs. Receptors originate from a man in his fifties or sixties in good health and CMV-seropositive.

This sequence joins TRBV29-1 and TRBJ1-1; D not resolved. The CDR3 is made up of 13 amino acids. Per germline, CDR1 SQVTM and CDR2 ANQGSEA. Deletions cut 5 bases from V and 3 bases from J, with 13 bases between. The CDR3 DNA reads TGCAGCGTTTCCCATGACATGGACACTGAAGCTTTCTTT. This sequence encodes CSVSHDMDTEAFF.

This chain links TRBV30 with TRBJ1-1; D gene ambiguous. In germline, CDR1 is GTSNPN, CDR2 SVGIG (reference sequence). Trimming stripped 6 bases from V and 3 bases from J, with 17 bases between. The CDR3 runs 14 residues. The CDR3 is CACEDRGGHTEAFF. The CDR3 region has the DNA TGTGCCTGTGAGGATCGAGGCGGGCACACTGAAGCTTTCTTT. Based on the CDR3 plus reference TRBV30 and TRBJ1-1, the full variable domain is SQTIHQWPATLVQPVGSPLSLECTVEGTSNPNLYWYRQAAGRGLQLLFYSVGIGQISSEVPQNLSASRPQDRQFILSSKKLLLSDSGFYLCACEDRGGHTEAFFGQGTRLTVV.

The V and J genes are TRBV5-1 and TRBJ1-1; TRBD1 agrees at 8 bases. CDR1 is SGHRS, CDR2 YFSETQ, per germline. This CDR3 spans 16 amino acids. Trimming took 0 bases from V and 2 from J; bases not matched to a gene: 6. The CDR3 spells CASSLGKGQGNTEAFF. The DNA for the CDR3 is TGCGCCAGCAGCTTGGGAAAAGGACAGGGAAACACTGAAGCTTTCTTT.

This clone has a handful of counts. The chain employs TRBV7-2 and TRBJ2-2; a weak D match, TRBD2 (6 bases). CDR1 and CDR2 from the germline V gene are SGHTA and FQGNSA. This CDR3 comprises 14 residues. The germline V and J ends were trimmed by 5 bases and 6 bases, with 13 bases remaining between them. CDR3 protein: CASSPDWGAGELFF. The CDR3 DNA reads TGTGCCAGCAGCCCGGACTGGGGGGCCGGGGAGCTGTTTTTT.

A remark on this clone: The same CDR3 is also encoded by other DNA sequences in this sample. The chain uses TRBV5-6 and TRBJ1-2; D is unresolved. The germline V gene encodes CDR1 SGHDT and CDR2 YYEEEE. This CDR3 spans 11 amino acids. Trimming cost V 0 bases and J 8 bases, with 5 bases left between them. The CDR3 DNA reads TGTGCCAGCAGCTTGGCGCGGGGCTACACCTTC. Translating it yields CASSLARGYTF. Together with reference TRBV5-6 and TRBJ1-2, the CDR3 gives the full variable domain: DAGVTQSPTHLIKTRGQQVTLRCSPKSGHDTVSWYQQALGQGPQFIFQYYEEEERQRGNFPDRFSGHQFPNYSSELNVNALLLGDSALYLCASSLARGYTFGSGTRLTVV.

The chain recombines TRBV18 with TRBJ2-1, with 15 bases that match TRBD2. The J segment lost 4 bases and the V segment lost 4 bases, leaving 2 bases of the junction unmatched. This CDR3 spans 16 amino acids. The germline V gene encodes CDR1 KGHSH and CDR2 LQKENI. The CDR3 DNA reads TGTGCCAGCTCACGGACTAGCGGGAGGGAGTACAATGAGCAGTTCTTC. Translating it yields CASSRTSGREYNEQFF.

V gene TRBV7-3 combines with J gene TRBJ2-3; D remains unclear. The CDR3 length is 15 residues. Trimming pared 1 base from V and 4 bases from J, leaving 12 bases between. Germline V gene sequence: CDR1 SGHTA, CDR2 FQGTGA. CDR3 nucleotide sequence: TGTGCCAGCAGCTTAATCGGCGGTTGGGCAGATACGCAGTATTTT. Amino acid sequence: CASSLIGGWADTQYF.

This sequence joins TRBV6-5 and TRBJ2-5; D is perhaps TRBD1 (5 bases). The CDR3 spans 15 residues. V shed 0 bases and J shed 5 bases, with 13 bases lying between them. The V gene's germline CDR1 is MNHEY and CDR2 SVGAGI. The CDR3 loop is CASSYSMTEGETQYF. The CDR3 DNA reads TGTGCCAGCAGTTACTCGATGACAGAAGGCGAGACCCAGTACTTC.

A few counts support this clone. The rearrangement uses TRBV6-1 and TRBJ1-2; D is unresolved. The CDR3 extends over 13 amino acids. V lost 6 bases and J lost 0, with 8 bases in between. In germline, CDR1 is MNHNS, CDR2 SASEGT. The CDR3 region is CASREFTNYGYTF. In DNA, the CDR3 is TGTGCCAGCAGGGAATTTACTAACTATGGCTACACCTTC.

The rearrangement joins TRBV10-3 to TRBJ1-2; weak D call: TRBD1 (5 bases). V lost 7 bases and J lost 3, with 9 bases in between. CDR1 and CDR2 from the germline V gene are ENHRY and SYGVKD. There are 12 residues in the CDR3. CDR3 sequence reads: CAINTGYYGYTF. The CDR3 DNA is TGTGCCATCAACACAGGATACTATGGCTACACCTTC.

Written as DNA, the CDR3 is TGTGCCAGCAGCTTGCGGGGAGACAATCAGCCCCAGCATTTT. This translates into CASSLRGDNQPQHF. The J gene is TRBJ1-5, the V gene TRBV5-4, with D unresolved. V lost 1 base and J 3 bases, leaving 8 bases between the germline ends. The germline CDR1 and CDR2 sequences are SGHNT and YYREEE (reference sequence). The CDR3 spans 14 residues.

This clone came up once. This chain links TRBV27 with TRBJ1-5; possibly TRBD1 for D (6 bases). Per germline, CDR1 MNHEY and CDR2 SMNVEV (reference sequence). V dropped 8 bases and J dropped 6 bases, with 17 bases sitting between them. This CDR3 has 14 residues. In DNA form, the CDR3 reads TGTGCCAGCGGCGTTTGGGGGCTGGGTCAGCCCCAGCATTTT. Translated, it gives CASGVWGLGQPQHF.

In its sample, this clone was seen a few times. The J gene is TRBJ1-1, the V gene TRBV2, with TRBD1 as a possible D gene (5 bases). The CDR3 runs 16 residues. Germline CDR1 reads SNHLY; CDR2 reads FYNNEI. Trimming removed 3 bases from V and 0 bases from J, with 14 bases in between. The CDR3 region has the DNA TGTGCCAGCAGTGATCCCAGGGTTAAGATGAACACTGAAGCTTTCTTT. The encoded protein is CASSDPRVKMNTEAFF.

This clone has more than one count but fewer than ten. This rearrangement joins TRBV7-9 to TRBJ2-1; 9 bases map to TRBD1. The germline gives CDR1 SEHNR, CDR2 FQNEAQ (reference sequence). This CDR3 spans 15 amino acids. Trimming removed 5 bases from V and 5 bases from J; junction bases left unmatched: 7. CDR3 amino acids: CASSQQGASNNEQFF. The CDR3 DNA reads TGTGCCAGCAGCCAACAGGGGGCGTCGAACAATGAGCAGTTCTTC.

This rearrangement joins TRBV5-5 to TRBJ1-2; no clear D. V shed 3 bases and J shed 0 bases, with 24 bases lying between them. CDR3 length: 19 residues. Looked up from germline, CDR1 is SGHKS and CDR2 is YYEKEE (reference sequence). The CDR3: CASSSLMLGRVRANYGYTF. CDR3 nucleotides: TGTGCCAGCAGCTCCCTTATGCTGGGAAGGGTGAGGGCTAACTATGGCTACACCTTC.

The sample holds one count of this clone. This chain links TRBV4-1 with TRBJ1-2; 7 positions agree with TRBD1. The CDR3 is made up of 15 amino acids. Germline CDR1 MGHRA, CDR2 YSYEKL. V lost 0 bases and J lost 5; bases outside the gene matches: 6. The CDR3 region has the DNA TGCGCCAGCAGCCAAGAGAAGGGGGCGGGGTATGGCTACACCTTC. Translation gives CASSQEKGAGYGYTF.

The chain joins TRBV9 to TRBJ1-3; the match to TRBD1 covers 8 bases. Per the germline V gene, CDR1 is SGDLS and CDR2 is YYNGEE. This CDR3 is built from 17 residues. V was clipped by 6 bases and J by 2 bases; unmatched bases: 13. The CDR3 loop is CASIRGGTGIPGNTIYF. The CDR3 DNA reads TGTGCCAGCATCCGTGGGGGGACAGGCATTCCTGGAAACACCATATATTTT.

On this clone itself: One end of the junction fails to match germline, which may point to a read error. CDR3 sequence (DNA): TGTGCCAGCAGCAGGGACAGGGCTGTTAACCATGGCTACACCTTC. Translation gives CASSRDRAVNHGYTF. The rearrangement joins TRBV5-4 to TRBJ1-2; the match to TRBD1 covers 9 bases. Germline V gene sequence: CDR1 SGHNT, CDR2 YYREEE (reference sequence). The CDR3 is 15 residues long.